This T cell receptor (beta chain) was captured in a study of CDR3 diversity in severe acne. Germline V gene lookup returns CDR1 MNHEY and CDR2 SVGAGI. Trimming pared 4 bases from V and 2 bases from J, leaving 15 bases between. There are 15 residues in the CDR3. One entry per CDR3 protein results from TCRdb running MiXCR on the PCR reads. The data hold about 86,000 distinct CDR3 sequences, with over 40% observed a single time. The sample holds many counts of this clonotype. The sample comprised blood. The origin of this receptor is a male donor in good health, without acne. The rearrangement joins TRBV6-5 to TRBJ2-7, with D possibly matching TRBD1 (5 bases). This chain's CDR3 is CASSFRASPTYEQYF. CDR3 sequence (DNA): TGTGCCAGCAGTTTCAGGGCCTCACCCACCTACGAGCAGTACTTC.